This T cell receptor (beta chain) was profiled in a study of radiation and T cells in renal cell carcinoma (dated by TCRdb to the early 2020s). Concerning the study at large: The samples were drawn from a clinical trial, where primary renal cell carcinomas were treated with 15 Gy of stereotactic body radiation therapy and then removed by nephrectomy 4 weeks afterward. Across all 55 or so samples, 4,016,671 unique CDR3 nucleotide sequences, encoding 2,658,974 unique CDR3 amino acid sequences, were identified. A total of around 53 samples underwent TCR beta sequencing, made up of roughly 26 tumors and about 27 peripheral blood samples.

The paper as a whole reports these results and caveats: In blood, the top tumor clonotypes increased from baseline to 2 weeks after radiation and then shrank by 4 weeks, which suggests a temporary expansion of tumor-resident clones. Because the trial had a single-armed design, the trial could not examine how radiation dose or scheduling affected the TCR repertoire. Dynamics of the blood repertoire were not tracked past 4 weeks after treatment. Because pretreatment tumor biopsies were not available, the baseline intratumoral presence of clonotypes could not be determined.

Remarks on this clone: What this receptor recognizes is not known. Base qualities were left out, and no much larger clone turns up one base away.

Taken from cysteine to phenylalanine, the CDR3 has 16 residues. Just the 48-base CDR3 DNA is kept, in frame starting at base 1. Looking up the germline V gene yields CDR1 SNHLY and CDR2 FYNNEI. V is pruned by 4 bases and J by 2 bases, leaving 1 base of the junction without a gene match. Following the manufacturer's recommendations, the immunoSEQ kit was used to generate TCR beta libraries from genomic DNA. For library preparation, a first multiplex PCR was performed with proprietary primers, followed by a second PCR in which unique barcodes were added, and bead cleanups were performed after each round. A kit-provided positive control reaction and a negative control reaction were included in every sample batch. The final libraries were assessed on an Agilent 4200 TapeStation D1000 ScreenTape, pooled by volume, and quantified by qPCR. An Illumina NextSeq500 fitted with a MidOutput 150-cycle cartridge performed the sequencing, running 156 Read1 cycles and 15 Index1 cycles with the kit's custom primers. The pooled library was loaded at 0.9 to 1 pM with a 20% PhiX control spike-in. As for the original processing: Vendor-processed data were analyzed in R, with a clonotype defined as all T cells sharing the same CDR3 nucleotide sequence. In the clone abundance analyses, frequencies in each sample were normalized to that sample's 10,000 most abundant clones. Before analysis, public T cell clones were removed, and these numbered fewer than five per sample on average. An abundance difference of at least 32-fold between compartments was the criterion for calling clonotypes tumor-enriched or baseline blood-enriched. A beta-binomial differential abundance model was applied to find clonotypes that expanded or contracted between blood time points. Tumor-blood repertoire similarity was measured with the Baroni-Urbani and Buser coefficient, and groups were compared using two-tailed Wilcoxon tests in R. TCRdb took over this immuneACCESS table, retaining in-frame rearrangements with V and J assigned. Such tables are incomplete; in checked studies, under half of the missing clones stem from an unresolved V gene, and the remainder is unexplained. V and J calls and clone size are as listed in that table; D and trimming were resolved from the DNA. This sample holds 100,000 to 150,000 clones; around 85% were observed only once. The top ten clones comprise 5.8% of the sample.

Sample time point, as interpreted from the label and publication: blood 2 weeks post-SBRT. The treatment or condition label for this specimen denotes: 15 Gy SBRT to primary tumor, nephrectomy 4 weeks later. To follow tumor-enriched clonotypes, serial peripheral blood was collected from radiation-treated patients at baseline and at 2 weeks and 4 weeks after SBRT. Renal cell carcinoma with clear cell pathology was present in all patients. Genomic DNA for TCR sequencing was prepared using the QIAamp DNA Blood Mini Kit (Qiagen). Samples were included in the analyses only if all quality control checks were passed.

This TCR came from a man over 45 with renal cell carcinoma. The sequencing here drew on blood, taken from a patient whose treatment included radiotherapy and nephrectomy. The rearranged segments are TRBV2 and TRBJ2-3; the junction holds 15 bases that match TRBD2. The CDR3: CASSGTSGGDTDTQYF. The nucleotides are TGTGCCAGCAGTGGGACTAGCGGGGGGGACACAGATACGCAGTATTTT.